The rows below give T cell receptor beta chains drawn from one sample of a study of beta chain features in type 1 diabetes. Some clones are missing from TCRdb's copy, which holds only in-frame ones; the method was immunoSEQ multiplex PCR. The table has around 300,000 clones, approximately 14% seen once; the top ten hold over 5.5%. Material: central memory CD4+ T cells from blood. The origin of the receptors is a man aged 25 to 45 in good health. The CDR3 runs from the conserved cysteine through the conserved F or W. The D gene is left open where the match is weak. Rows give clone size only sometimes, using once, few, many, or a class for an expanded clone.

abundance: .; v_gene: TRBV6-5; d_gene: TRBD1; j_gene: TRBJ1-4; CDR3nt: TGTGCCAGCAGTTACTTCGGGACAGTTAATGAAAAACTGTTTTTT; CDR3aa: CASSYFGTVNEKLFF
abundance: few; v_gene: TRBV7-2; d_gene: TRBD2; j_gene: TRBJ2-1; CDR3nt: TGTGCCAGCAGCTTACGGCTAGCGGGGCGGAACAATGAGCAGTTCTTC; CDR3aa: CASSLRLAGRNNEQFF
abundance: .; v_gene: TRBV19; d_gene: TRBD1; j_gene: TRBJ1-5; CDR3nt: TGTGCCAGTAGTGGGGACAGGGTTTACCAGCCCCAGCATTTT; CDR3aa: CASSGDRVYQPQHF
abundance: few; v_gene: TRBV7-2; d_gene: .; j_gene: TRBJ1-1; CDR3nt: TGTGCCAGCAGCTTAGCTCGGGGGAGCACTGAAGCTTTCTTT; CDR3aa: CASSLARGSTEAFF
abundance: .; v_gene: TRBV9; d_gene: TRBD1; j_gene: TRBJ2-1; CDR3nt: TGTGCCAGCAGCTCCCGACAGGGGGCGCTGGGCAATGAGCAGTTCTTC; CDR3aa: CASSSRQGALGNEQFF
abundance: .; v_gene: TRBV5-4; d_gene: .; j_gene: TRBJ1-4; CDR3nt: TGTGCCAGCAGTCCAGCCCCCCAACAAGGGACTAATGAAAAACTGTTTTTT; CDR3aa: CASSPAPQQGTNEKLFF
abundance: few; v_gene: TRBV19; d_gene: .; j_gene: TRBJ1-1; CDR3nt: TGTGCCAGTAGTACAAGGGCGGGACAAACTGAAGCTTTCTTT; CDR3aa: CASSTRAGQTEAFF
abundance: few; v_gene: TRBV5-6; d_gene: TRBD1; j_gene: TRBJ1-4; CDR3nt: TGTGCCAGCAGCTTGTACGGGACAGGGCACGAAAAACTGTTTTTT; CDR3aa: CASSLYGTGHEKLFF
abundance: .; v_gene: TRBV29-1; d_gene: .; j_gene: TRBJ2-7; CDR3nt: TGCAGCGTTGGAAGGTCCACCCCTCCCTACGAGCAGTACTTC; CDR3aa: CSVGRSTPPYEQYF
abundance: few; v_gene: TRBV9; d_gene: .; j_gene: TRBJ2-2; CDR3nt: TGTGCCAGCAGCGTAGCTCCAGCCCTGAACACCGGGGAGCTGTTTTTT; CDR3aa: CASSVAPALNTGELFF
abundance: .; v_gene: TRBV5-1; d_gene: .; j_gene: TRBJ2-2; CDR3nt: TGCGCCAGCAGCTTGCCCGGCACCTACACCGGGGAGCTGTTTTTT; CDR3aa: CASSLPGTYTGELFF
abundance: few; v_gene: TRBV11-2; d_gene: .; j_gene: TRBJ2-7; CDR3nt: TGTGCCAGCAGTTCCCGGTTGGTGGGCTTTGGGCAGTACTTC; CDR3aa: CASSSRLVGFGQYF
abundance: .; v_gene: TRBV27; d_gene: .; j_gene: TRBJ2-7; CDR3nt: TGTGCCAGCAGGCGGAGGGGCGTCTCAAACCCCCTCTACGAGCAGTACTTC; CDR3aa: CASRRRGVSNPLYEQYF
abundance: many; v_gene: TRBV28; d_gene: .; j_gene: TRBJ1-2; CDR3nt: TGTGCCAGCAGTCGGTCCCTTGGTGGCTACACCTTC; CDR3aa: CASSRSLGGYTF
abundance: .; v_gene: TRBV11-1; d_gene: TRBD2; j_gene: TRBJ2-3; CDR3nt: TGTGCCAGCAGCTCGGGACTAGCGGGAGGGGCCAGGAGCACAGATACGCAGTATTTT; CDR3aa: CASSSGLAGGARSTDTQYF
abundance: .; v_gene: TRBV6-1; d_gene: TRBD2; j_gene: TRBJ2-7; CDR3nt: TGTGCCAGCAGCGAAGAGCGACTAGCGGGAATCTACGAGCAGTACTTC; CDR3aa: CASSEERLAGIYEQYF
abundance: .; v_gene: TRBV19; d_gene: TRBD1; j_gene: TRBJ1-1; CDR3nt: TGTGCCAGTAGTCGGACAGGGAGTAGGGGGAGCACTGAAGCTTTCTTT; CDR3aa: CASSRTGSRGSTEAFF
abundance: .; v_gene: TRBV4-3; d_gene: TRBD2; j_gene: TRBJ2-5; CDR3nt: TGCGCCAGCAGCCAAGATAGGGTCGGGGGGGAGACCCAGTACTTC; CDR3aa: CASSQDRVGGETQYF
abundance: few; v_gene: TRBV11-3; d_gene: TRBD2; j_gene: TRBJ2-2; CDR3nt: TGTGCCAGCAGCTCCCTAACTAGCGGGAGGCCTGGTGGTGCCGGGGAGCTGTTTTTT; CDR3aa: CASSSLTSGRPGGAGELFF
abundance: once; v_gene: TRBV9; d_gene: .; j_gene: TRBJ1-4; CDR3nt: TGTGCCAGCAGCGTCGAGGGGGGGCTTAATGAAAAACTGTTTTTT; CDR3aa: CASSVEGGLNEKLFF
abundance: few; v_gene: TRBV11-2; d_gene: .; j_gene: TRBJ2-3; CDR3nt: TGTGCCAGCAGCTTTGCGCCGGCAGATACGCAGTATTTT; CDR3aa: CASSFAPADTQYF
abundance: .; v_gene: TRBV5-4; d_gene: .; j_gene: TRBJ2-2; CDR3nt: TGTGCCAGCAGTTTTAAGGGACATACGAACACCGGGGAGCTGTTTTTT; CDR3aa: CASSFKGHTNTGELFF
abundance: .; v_gene: TRBV7-2; d_gene: .; j_gene: TRBJ2-3; CDR3nt: TGTGCCAGCGGACATCGACAGAACACAGATACGCAGTATTTT; CDR3aa: CASGHRQNTDTQYF
abundance: .; v_gene: TRBV11-3; d_gene: .; j_gene: TRBJ2-3; CDR3nt: TGTGCCAGCAGCAAAGGCCCTAGCACAGATACGCAGTATTTT; CDR3aa: CASSKGPSTDTQYF
abundance: .; v_gene: TRBV28; d_gene: .; j_gene: TRBJ1-1; CDR3nt: TGTGCCAGCATACTCTTGGGAAGGGGTAAAACTGAAGCTTTCTTT; CDR3aa: CASILLGRGKTEAFF
abundance: .; v_gene: TRBV7-2; d_gene: .; j_gene: TRBJ2-7; CDR3nt: TGTGCCAGCAGATTATCCGGGACCCAACCCGCCGCCTACGAGCAGTACTTC; CDR3aa: CASRLSGTQPAAYEQYF
abundance: few; v_gene: TRBV7-9; d_gene: .; j_gene: TRBJ1-3; CDR3nt: TGTGCCAGCAGAAACACTAACAGCGGCTCTGGAAACACCATATATTTT; CDR3aa: CASRNTNSGSGNTIYF
abundance: .; v_gene: TRBV5-8; d_gene: TRBD2; j_gene: TRBJ2-1; CDR3nt: TGTGCCAGCAGCCCCAGCGGGGGGCCCTACAATGAGCAGTTCTTC; CDR3aa: CASSPSGGPYNEQFF
abundance: .; v_gene: TRBV9; d_gene: .; j_gene: TRBJ2-2; CDR3nt: TGTGCCAGCAGCTCAACTACTTCGAACACCGGGGAGCTGTTTTTT; CDR3aa: CASSSTTSNTGELFF
abundance: .; v_gene: TRBV7-2; d_gene: TRBD2; j_gene: TRBJ2-3; CDR3nt: TGTGCCAGCAGCTCGAAACTACTAGCGGCGGGAGGAGATACGCAGTATTTT; CDR3aa: CASSSKLLAAGGDTQYF
abundance: many; v_gene: TRBV7-6; d_gene: .; j_gene: TRBJ2-2; CDR3nt: TGTGCCAGCAGCACCGCGGTAGCCGGGGAGCTGTTTTTT; CDR3aa: CASSTAVAGELFF
abundance: few; v_gene: TRBV5-6; d_gene: TRBD1; j_gene: TRBJ1-2; CDR3nt: TGTGCCAGCAGCAAAAGACAGGGAGAGTACTATGGCTACACCTTC; CDR3aa: CASSKRQGEYYGYTF
abundance: few; v_gene: TRBV4-1; d_gene: TRBD1; j_gene: TRBJ2-1; CDR3nt: TGCGCCAGCAGCCAAGAACAGGGGTACGAGCAGTTCTTC; CDR3aa: CASSQEQGYEQFF
abundance: .; v_gene: TRBV4-1; d_gene: TRBD2; j_gene: TRBJ2-1; CDR3nt: TGCGCCAGCAGCCAAGATACTAGCGGGAGCTACTTTAACAATGAGCAGTTCTTC; CDR3aa: CASSQDTSGSYFNNEQFF
abundance: .; v_gene: TRBV4-1; d_gene: TRBD2; j_gene: TRBJ2-5; CDR3nt: TGCGCCAGCAGCCAAGGAGGACTAGCGGGGGTCGCGCAAGAGACCCAGTACTTC; CDR3aa: CASSQGGLAGVAQETQYF
abundance: .; v_gene: TRBV28; d_gene: .; j_gene: TRBJ1-2; CDR3nt: TGTGCCAGCAGGGGGACCTTAGTTTCCTACACCTTC; CDR3aa: CASRGTLVSYTF
abundance: .; v_gene: TRBV6-5; d_gene: .; j_gene: TRBJ2-5; CDR3nt: TGTGCCAGCAGTGGCGACAGGATTCGGGAGACCCAGTACTTC; CDR3aa: CASSGDRIRETQYF
abundance: .; v_gene: TRBV7-2; d_gene: .; j_gene: TRBJ2-5; CDR3nt: TGTGCCAGCAGCTTACAGAATGTACAAGAGACCCAGTACTTC; CDR3aa: CASSLQNVQETQYF
abundance: .; v_gene: TRBV9; d_gene: .; j_gene: TRBJ1-5; CDR3nt: TGTGCCAGCAGCGTAGCAGGAGTACCCAATCAGCCCCAGCATTTT; CDR3aa: CASSVAGVPNQPQHF
abundance: .; v_gene: TRBV7-6; d_gene: .; j_gene: TRBJ2-1; CDR3nt: TGTGCCAGCAGCTTAGATATAGGCGACTACAATGAGCAGTTCTTC; CDR3aa: CASSLDIGDYNEQFF
abundance: .; v_gene: TRBV7-9; d_gene: .; j_gene: TRBJ2-7; CDR3nt: TGTGCCAGCACTCCACCAGGGTCCTACGAGCAGTACTTC; CDR3aa: CASTPPGSYEQYF
abundance: .; v_gene: TRBV5-4; d_gene: TRBD1; j_gene: TRBJ1-2; CDR3nt: TGTGCCAGCAGCCGTACCGGAAGGACAGGGACTGGCTACACCTTC; CDR3aa: CASSRTGRTGTGYTF
abundance: .; v_gene: TRBV10-3; d_gene: .; j_gene: TRBJ2-2; CDR3nt: TGTGCCATCAGGAAGACTTCTAGCTCTAACGGGGAGCTGTTTTTT; CDR3aa: CAIRKTSSSNGELFF
abundance: few; v_gene: TRBV2; d_gene: .; j_gene: TRBJ2-1; CDR3nt: TGTGCCAGCACAAGAGACGTGGCGCTCTACAATGAGCAGTTCTTC; CDR3aa: CASTRDVALYNEQFF
abundance: .; v_gene: TRBV6-5; d_gene: TRBD2; j_gene: TRBJ2-2; CDR3nt: TGTGCCAGCAGTACCCAGGGACTAGTGACCGGGGAGCTGTTTTTT; CDR3aa: CASSTQGLVTGELFF
abundance: few; v_gene: TRBV9; d_gene: .; j_gene: TRBJ2-5; CDR3nt: TGTGCCAGCAGCGTCTCAGCAAGAAACAAAGGGGAGACCCAGTACTTC; CDR3aa: CASSVSARNKGETQYF
abundance: few; v_gene: TRBV6-1; d_gene: .; j_gene: TRBJ1-4; CDR3nt: TGTGCCAGCAGTGAAACAGGGACGGTAACTAATGAAAAACTGTTTTTT; CDR3aa: CASSETGTVTNEKLFF
abundance: many; v_gene: TRBV7-9; d_gene: .; j_gene: TRBJ1-1; CDR3nt: TGTGCCAGCAGCTTAGGGACTGTCAGCACTGAAGCTTTCTTT; CDR3aa: CASSLGTVSTEAFF
abundance: few; v_gene: TRBV2; d_gene: .; j_gene: TRBJ1-2; CDR3nt: TGTGCCAGCAGTTTTAGTCGGGACTATGGCTACACCTTC; CDR3aa: CASSFSRDYGYTF
abundance: .; v_gene: TRBV16; d_gene: .; j_gene: TRBJ1-5; CDR3nt: TGTGCCAGCAGCCAATGGGCGGGGAGGGATCAGCCCCAGCATTTT; CDR3aa: CASSQWAGRDQPQHF
abundance: .; v_gene: TRBV6-5; d_gene: TRBD1; j_gene: TRBJ1-5; CDR3nt: TGTGCCAGCAGTCAGGGGGTTACGCAGCCCCAGCATTTT; CDR3aa: CASSQGVTQPQHF
abundance: many; v_gene: TRBV27; d_gene: .; j_gene: TRBJ2-1; CDR3nt: TGTGCCAGCAGTCCCCCGGGGCTACAAACGCACAGTGAGCAGTTCTTC; CDR3aa: CASSPPGLQTHSEQFF
abundance: .; v_gene: TRBV30; d_gene: TRBD2; j_gene: TRBJ2-3; CDR3nt: TGTGCCTGGAGTCTCTACAATGGACTAGCGGGAGGGCCGAAGGGCACAGATACGCAGTATTTT; CDR3aa: CAWSLYNGLAGGPKGTDTQYF
abundance: few; v_gene: TRBV5-4; d_gene: TRBD1; j_gene: TRBJ1-1; CDR3nt: TGTGCCAGCAGCCCAGGGGGCGCGGTTCCTGAAGCTTTCTTT; CDR3aa: CASSPGGAVPEAFF
abundance: few; v_gene: TRBV19; d_gene: .; j_gene: TRBJ2-5; CDR3nt: TGTGCCAGTAGTATCGGGGGGCCGTTCGCGATAGGACAAGAGACCCAGTACTTC; CDR3aa: CASSIGGPFAIGQETQYF
abundance: .; v_gene: TRBV6-1; d_gene: .; j_gene: TRBJ1-1; CDR3nt: TGTGCCAGCAGTGAGGGTCTCGGAGCTTTCTTT; CDR3aa: CASSEGLGAFF